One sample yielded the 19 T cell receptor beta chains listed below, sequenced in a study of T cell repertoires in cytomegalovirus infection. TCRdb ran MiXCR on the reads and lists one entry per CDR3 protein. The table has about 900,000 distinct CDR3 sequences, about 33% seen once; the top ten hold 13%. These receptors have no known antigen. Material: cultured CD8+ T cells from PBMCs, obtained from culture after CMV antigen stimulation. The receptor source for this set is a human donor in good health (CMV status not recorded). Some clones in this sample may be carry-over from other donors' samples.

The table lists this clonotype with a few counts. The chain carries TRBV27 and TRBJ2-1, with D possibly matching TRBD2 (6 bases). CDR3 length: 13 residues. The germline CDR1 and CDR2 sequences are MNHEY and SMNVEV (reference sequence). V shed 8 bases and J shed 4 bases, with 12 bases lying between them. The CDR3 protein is CASRRGFYNEQFF. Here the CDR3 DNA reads TGTGCCAGCCGCCGGGGGTTTTACAATGAGCAGTTCTTC.

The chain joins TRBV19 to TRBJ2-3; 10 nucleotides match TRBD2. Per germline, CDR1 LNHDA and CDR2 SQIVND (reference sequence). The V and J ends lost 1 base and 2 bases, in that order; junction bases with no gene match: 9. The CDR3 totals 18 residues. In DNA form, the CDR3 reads TGTGCCAGTAGTATAGGTCTTCTACTAGCGGGGATCACAGATACGCAGTATTTT. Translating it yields CASSIGLLLAGITDTQYF.

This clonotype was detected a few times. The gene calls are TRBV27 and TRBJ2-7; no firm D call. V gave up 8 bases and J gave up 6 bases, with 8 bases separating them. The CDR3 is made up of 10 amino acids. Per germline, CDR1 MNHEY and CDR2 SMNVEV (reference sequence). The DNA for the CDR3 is TGTGCCAGCGGGTGGGCCGAGCAGTACTTC. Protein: CASGWAEQYF.

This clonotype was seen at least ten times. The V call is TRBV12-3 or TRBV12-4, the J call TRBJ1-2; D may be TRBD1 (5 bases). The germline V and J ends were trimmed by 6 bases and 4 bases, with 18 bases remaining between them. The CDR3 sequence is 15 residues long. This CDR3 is CASSPGRPRVYGYTF. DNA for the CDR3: TGTGCCAGCAGCCCGGGACGACCAAGGGTCTATGGCTACACCTTC.

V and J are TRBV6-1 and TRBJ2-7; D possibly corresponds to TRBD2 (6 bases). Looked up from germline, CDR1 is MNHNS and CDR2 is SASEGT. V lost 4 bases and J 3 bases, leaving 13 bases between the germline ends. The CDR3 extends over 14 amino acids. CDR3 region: CASSAERGYYEQYF. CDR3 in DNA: TGTGCCAGCAGTGCGGAACGGGGGTACTACGAGCAGTACTTC.

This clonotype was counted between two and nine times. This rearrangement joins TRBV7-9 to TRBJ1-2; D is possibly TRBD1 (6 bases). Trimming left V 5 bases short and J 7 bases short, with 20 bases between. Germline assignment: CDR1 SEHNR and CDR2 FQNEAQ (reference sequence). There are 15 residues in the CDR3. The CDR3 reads CASSHGWGGRGGYTF. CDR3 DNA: TGTGCCAGCAGCCACGGATGGGGGGGGCGAGGTGGCTACACCTTC. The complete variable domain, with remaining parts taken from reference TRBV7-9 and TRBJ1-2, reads DTGVSQNPRHKITKRGQNVTFRCDPISEHNRLYWYRQTLGQGPEFLTYFQNEAQLEKSRLLSDRFSAERPKGSFSTLEIQRTEQGDSAMYLCASSHGWGGRGGYTFGSGTRLTVV.

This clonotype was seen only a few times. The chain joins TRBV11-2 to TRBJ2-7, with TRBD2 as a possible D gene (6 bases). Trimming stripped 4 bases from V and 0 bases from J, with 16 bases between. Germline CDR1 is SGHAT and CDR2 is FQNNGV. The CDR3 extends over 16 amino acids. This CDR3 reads CASSSSSGDPSYEQYF. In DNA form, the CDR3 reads TGTGCCAGCAGCTCTTCCTCGGGGGACCCCTCCTACGAGCAGTACTTC.

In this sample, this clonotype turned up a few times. The CDR3 nucleotides read TGTGCCAGCAGCGTGTGGGCTAGCGGGGGCACAGATACGCAGTATTTT. Translating gives CASSVWASGGTDTQYF. The V call is TRBV9, the J call TRBJ2-3, with 9 bases lining up with TRBD2. Germline CDR1 is SGDLS and CDR2 is YYNGEE. J was trimmed by 1 base and V by 2 bases; bases with no gene match: 5. The length of the CDR3 is 16 residues.

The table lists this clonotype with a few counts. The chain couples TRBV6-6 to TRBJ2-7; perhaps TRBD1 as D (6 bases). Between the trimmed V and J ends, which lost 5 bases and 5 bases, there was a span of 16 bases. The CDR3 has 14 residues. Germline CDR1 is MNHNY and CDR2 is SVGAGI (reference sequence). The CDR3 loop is CASSPGLGQNEQYV. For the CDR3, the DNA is TGTGCCAGCAGTCCCGGCCTGGGACAAAACGAGCAGTACGTC.

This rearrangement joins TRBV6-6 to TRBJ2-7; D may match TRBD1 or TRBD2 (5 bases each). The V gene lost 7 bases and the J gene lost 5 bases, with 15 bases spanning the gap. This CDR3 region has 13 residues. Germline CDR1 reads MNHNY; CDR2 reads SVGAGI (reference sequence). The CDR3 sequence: CASKRTGTDEQYV. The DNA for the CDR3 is TGTGCCAGCAAAAGAACCGGGACGGACGAGCAGTACGTC.

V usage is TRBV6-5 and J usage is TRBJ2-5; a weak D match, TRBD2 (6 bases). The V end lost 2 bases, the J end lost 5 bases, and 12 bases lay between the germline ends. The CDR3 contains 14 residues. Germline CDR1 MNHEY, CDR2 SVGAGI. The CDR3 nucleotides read TGTGCCAGCAGTTACGGAGGGGCCGGGGAGACCCAGTACTTC. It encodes CASSYGGAGETQYF.

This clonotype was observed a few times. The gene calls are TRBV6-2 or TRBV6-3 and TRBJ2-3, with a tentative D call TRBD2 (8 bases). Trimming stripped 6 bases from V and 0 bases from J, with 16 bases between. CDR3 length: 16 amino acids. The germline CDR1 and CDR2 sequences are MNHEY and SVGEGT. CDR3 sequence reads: CASSPREGASTDTQYF. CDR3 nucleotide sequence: TGTGCCAGCAGCCCCCGGGAGGGGGCCAGCACAGATACGCAGTATTTT.

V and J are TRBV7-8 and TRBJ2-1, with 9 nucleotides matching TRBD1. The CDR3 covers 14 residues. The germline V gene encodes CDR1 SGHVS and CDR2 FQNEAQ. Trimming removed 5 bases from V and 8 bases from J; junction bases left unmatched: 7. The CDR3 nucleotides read TGTGCCAGCAGCCCTCGGACAGGGGAGGATGAGCAGTTCTTC. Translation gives CASSPRTGEDEQFF.

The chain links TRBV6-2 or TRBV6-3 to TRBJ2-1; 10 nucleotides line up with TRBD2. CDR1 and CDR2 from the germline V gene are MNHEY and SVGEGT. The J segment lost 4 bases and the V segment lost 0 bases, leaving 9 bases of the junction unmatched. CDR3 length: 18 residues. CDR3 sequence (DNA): TGTGCCAGCAGTTACTCCTGGTTAACTAGCGGGGTTTACAATGAGCAGTTCTTC. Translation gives CASSYSWLTSGVYNEQFF.

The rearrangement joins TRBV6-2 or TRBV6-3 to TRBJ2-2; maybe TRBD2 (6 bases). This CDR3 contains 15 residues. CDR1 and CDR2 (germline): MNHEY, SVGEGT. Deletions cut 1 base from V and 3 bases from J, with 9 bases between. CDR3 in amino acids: CASSYYGEDTGELFF. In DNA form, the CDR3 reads TGTGCCAGCAGTTACTATGGGGAGGACACCGGGGAGCTGTTTTTT.

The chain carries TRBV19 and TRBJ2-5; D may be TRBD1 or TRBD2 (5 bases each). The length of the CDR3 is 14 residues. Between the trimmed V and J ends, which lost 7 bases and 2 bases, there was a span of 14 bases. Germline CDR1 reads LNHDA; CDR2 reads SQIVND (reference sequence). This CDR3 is CASKGARGQETQYF. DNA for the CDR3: TGTGCCAGTAAAGGGGCTAGAGGGCAAGAGACCCAGTACTTC.

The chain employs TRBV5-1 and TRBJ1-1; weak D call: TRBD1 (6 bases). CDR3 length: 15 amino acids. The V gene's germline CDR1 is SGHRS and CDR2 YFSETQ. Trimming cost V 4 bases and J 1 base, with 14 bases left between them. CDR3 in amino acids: CASSLKPTGNTEAFF. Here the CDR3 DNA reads TGCGCCAGCAGCCTAAAGCCGACAGGGAACACTGAAGCTTTCTTT. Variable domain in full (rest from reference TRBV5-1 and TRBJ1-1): KAGVTQTPRYLIKTRGQQVTLSCSPISGHRSVSWYQQTPGQGLQFLFEYFSETQRNKGNFPGRFSGRQFSNSRSEMNVSTLELGDSALYLCASSLKPTGNTEAFFGQGTRLTVV.

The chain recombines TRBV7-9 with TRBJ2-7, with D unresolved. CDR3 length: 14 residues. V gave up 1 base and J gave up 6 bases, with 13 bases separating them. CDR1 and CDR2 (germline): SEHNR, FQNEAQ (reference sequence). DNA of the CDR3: TGTGCCAGCAGCTTAGTTGCTTCAGGAAGCGAGCAGTACGTC. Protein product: CASSLVASGSEQYV.

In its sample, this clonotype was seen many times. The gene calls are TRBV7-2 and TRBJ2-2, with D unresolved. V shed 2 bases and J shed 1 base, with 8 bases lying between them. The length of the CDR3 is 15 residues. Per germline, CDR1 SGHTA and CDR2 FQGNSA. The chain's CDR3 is CASSLLHRNTGELFF. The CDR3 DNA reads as TGTGCCAGCAGCTTACTTCATCGGAACACCGGGGAGCTGTTTTTT. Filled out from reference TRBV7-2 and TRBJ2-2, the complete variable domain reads GAGVSQSPSNKVTEKGKDVELRCDPISGHTALYWYRQSLGQGLEFLIYFQGNSAPDKSGLPSDRFSAERTGGSVSTLTIQRTQQEDSAVYLCASSLLHRNTGELFFGEGSRLTVL.